This section outlines one T cell receptor (beta chain) sequence together with its context. What it recognizes is unknown. The method was immunoSEQ multiplex PCR; TCRdb's version includes in-frame clones alone and lacks a portion of them. The sample lists about 82,000 clones, approximately 86% occurring once. The CDR3 has 13 amino acids. V was pared by 7 bases and J by 8 bases, with 15 bases between. Germline lookup yields CDR1 MNHEY and CDR2 SMNVEV (reference sequence). This specimen belongs to a study of siplizumab effects on memory and regulatory T cells. General study points: Both greater diversity than memory cells and a major contribution to the alloresponse seemed to characterize naive T cells. A minor fraction of alloreactive clones, and no more, mapped to unstimulated subsets. For siplizumab cultures, the suppressive function of their proliferating Tregs was not confirmed. With siplizumab, mappable alloreactive CD4+ clones averaged around 71% Treg-derived, versus less than 30% in controls.

The V gene is TRBV27, the J gene TRBJ1-3; tentatively, D is TRBD1 (6 bases). This clonotype was obtained from a human donor in good health. Input material: Tregs sorted from blood. The CDR3 reads CASISRGGHTIYF. The DNA of the CDR3 is TGTGCCAGCATCTCAAGGGGGGGACACACCATATATTTT.